These 21 T cell receptor beta chains originate from one sample sequenced in a study of T cell changes during pregnancy in multiple sclerosis. Here immunoSEQ multiplex PCR was the method, and the copy in TCRdb shows in-frame clones only, minus some. This sample has fewer than 85,000 clones, with roughly nine tenths found just once. The material was peripheral blood, obtained in the first trimester of pregnancy. These receptors were taken from a female donor in good health, enrolled as a control in a pregnancy study.

This clone was seen a single time. DNA of the CDR3: TGTGCCAGTAGTATAGGTGGCAGGGAAAATCAGCCCCAGCATTTT. It translates to CASSIGGRENQPQHF. V gene TRBV19 combines with J gene TRBJ1-5; D possibly corresponds to TRBD1 (5 bases). Per the germline V gene, CDR1 is LNHDA and CDR2 is SQIVND (reference sequence). CDR3 length: 15 residues. V was pared by 1 base and J by 4 bases, with 11 bases between.

J is TRBJ2-1 and V is TRBV5-1, with TRBD2 matching over 8 bases. The CDR3 covers 17 residues. CDR1 and CDR2 from the germline V gene are SGHRS and YFSETQ. Trimming at V came to 0 bases and at J to 0 bases, leaving 5 bases not matched to a gene. In nucleotides, the CDR3 is TGCGCCAGCAGCTTGGGGGTAGCGGGATTCTCCTACAATGAGCAGTTCTTC. Protein product: CASSLGVAGFSYNEQFF.

CDR3 sequence: CASSFLDRAYNEQFF. The CDR3 nucleotides read TGTGCCAGCAGCTTCTTGGACAGGGCATACAATGAGCAGTTCTTC. The chain has TRBV5-4 and TRBJ2-1, with 8 bases lining up with TRBD1. The V gene end was trimmed by 2 bases and the J gene end by 4 bases; junction bases not matched to a gene: 5. Germline CDR1 is SGHNT and CDR2 is YYREEE (reference sequence). The CDR3 spans 15 residues.

The chain is built from TRBV5-1 and TRBJ2-7, with a tentative D call TRBD2 (5 bases). The V end was cut by 4 bases, the J end by 2 bases, with 16 bases between. The length of the CDR3 is 15 residues. Germline CDR1 and CDR2: SGHRS and YFSETQ. CDR3 coding DNA: TGCGCCAGCAGCCAGACGGCCAGCGGAACCTACGAGCAGTACTTC. This encodes CASSQTASGTYEQYF.

The rearrangement uses TRBV25-1 and TRBJ2-5; 9 bases map to TRBD2. The V segment lost 7 bases and the J segment 5 bases; nucleotides outside the gene matches: 14. The CDR3 consists of 16 residues. Germline CDR1 reads MGHDK; CDR2 reads SYGVNS. The CDR3 sequence: CASTPPRTSAWETQYF. In nucleotides, the CDR3 is TGTGCCAGCACTCCTCCCCGGACTAGCGCTTGGGAGACCCAGTACTTC.

V usage is TRBV7-8 and J usage is TRBJ1-1, with TRBD1 identical over 7 bases. This CDR3 is built from 16 residues. Germline-derived CDR1 and CDR2 are SGHVS and FQNEAQ. After removal of 5 bases from V and 3 bases from J, the junction contained 12 bases not matched to a gene. The CDR3 nucleotides are TGTGCCAGCAGCCCAAGAGGGGGCCTTTACCACACTGAAGCTTTCTTT. This encodes CASSPRGGLYHTEAFF. The full variable domain, in which reference TRBV7-8 and TRBJ1-1 provide the parts outside the CDR3, is GAGVSQSPRYKVAKRGQDVALRCDPISGHVSLFWYQQALGQGPEFLTYFQNEAQLDKSGLPSDRFFAERPEGSVSTLKIQRTQQEDSAVYLCASSPRGGLYHTEAFFGQGTRLTVV.

The chain joins TRBV5-1 to TRBJ1-1; D is undetermined. Germline CDR1 and CDR2: SGHRS and YFSETQ. The V and J ends lost 1 base and 1 base respectively, with 5 bases between them. This CDR3 has 13 residues. CDR3 amino acids: CASSLTQNTEAFF. The CDR3 region has the DNA TGCGCCAGCAGCTTGACTCAGAACACTGAAGCTTTCTTT.

V is TRBV18 and J is TRBJ1-3; 7 bases are a match to TRBD1. After removal of 6 bases from V and 2 bases from J, the junction contained 7 bases not matched to a gene. The CDR3 contains 15 residues. CDR1 and CDR2 from the germline V gene are KGHSH and LQKENI. The CDR3 DNA is TGTGCCAGCTCCCTATCGGACAGGCCTGGAAACACCATATATTTT. Translated: CASSLSDRPGNTIYF.

This chain connects TRBV2 to TRBJ2-7; 8 bases align to TRBD1. V was pared by 7 bases and J by 3 bases, with 2 bases of the junction left unmatched. The CDR3 has 12 residues. The germline V gene has CDR1 SNHLY and CDR2 FYNNEI. The CDR3 loop is CASKTGGYEQYF. CDR3 bases: TGTGCCAGCAAAACAGGGGGCTACGAGCAGTACTTC. Filled out from reference TRBV2 and TRBJ2-7, the complete variable domain reads EPEVTQTPSHQVTQMGQEVILRCVPISNHLYFYWYRQILGQKVEFLVSFYNNEISEKSEIFDDQFSVERPDGSNFTLKIRSTKLEDSAMYFCASKTGGYEQYFGPGTRLTVT.

V and J are TRBV5-6 and TRBJ2-7; 7 bases fit TRBD1. This CDR3 has 14 residues. With 0 bases clipped from V and 0 bases from J, the junction kept 0 bases outside the gene matches. From germline, CDR1 is SGHDT and CDR2 YYEEEE. CDR3 region: CASSLGQGSYEQYF. As DNA, the CDR3 is TGTGCCAGCAGCTTGGGACAGGGCTCCTACGAGCAGTACTTC.

The chain uses TRBV28 and TRBJ2-2; D may be TRBD1 (6 bases). CDR1 and CDR2 from the germline V gene are MDHEN and SYDVKM. This CDR3 is built from 15 residues. Deletions cut 6 bases from V and 5 bases from J, with 16 bases between. The CDR3 DNA follows: TGTGCCAGCAGCCACCCCGGGACACCAACCGGGGAGCTGTTTTTT. It encodes CASSHPGTPTGELFF. Full variable domain (remainder filled in from reference TRBV28 and TRBJ2-2): DVKVTQSSRYLVKRTGEKVFLECVQDMDHENMFWYRQDPGLGLRLIYFSYDVKMKEKGDIPEGYSVSREKKERFSLILESASTNQTSMYLCASSHPGTPTGELFFGEGSRLTVL.

J is TRBJ1-5 and V is TRBV5-8; D uncertain. This CDR3 is 13 amino acids long. CDR1 and CDR2 (germline): SGHTS, YDEGEE. V lost 0 bases and J lost 4, with 5 bases in between. The CDR3 loop is CASSLDKNQPQHF. CDR3 bases: TGTGCCAGCAGCTTGGACAAAAATCAGCCCCAGCATTTT.

The chain couples TRBV7-8 to TRBJ2-5; D possibly corresponds to TRBD1 (6 bases). This CDR3 is built from 13 residues. CDR1 SGHVS and CDR2 FQNEAQ come from the germline V gene. Between the trimmed V and J ends, which lost 5 bases and 5 bases, there was a span of 12 bases. CDR3 nucleotides: TGTGCCAGCAGCAATGGGACATTGGAGACCCAGTACTTC. Its protein is CASSNGTLETQYF.

This clone appeared once. V and J are TRBV27 and TRBJ1-1; 8 bases agree with TRBD1. This CDR3 has 15 amino acids. V gave up 0 bases and J gave up 4 bases; unmatched junction bases: 4. Germline V gene lookup returns CDR1 MNHEY and CDR2 SMNVEV (reference sequence). The CDR3 spells CASSLSTGGSTEAFF. As DNA, the CDR3 is TGTGCCAGCAGTTTATCAACAGGGGGATCCACTGAAGCTTTCTTT.

CDR3 nucleotides: TGTGCCTGGGTTCCACGACAGGGAAACACTGAAGCTTTCTTT. Translating it yields CAWVPRQGNTEAFF. This chain connects TRBV30 to TRBJ1-1; TRBD1 aligns across 7 bases. Germline CDR1 GTSNPN, CDR2 SVGIG (reference sequence). After removal of 5 bases from V and 2 bases from J, the junction contained 8 bases not matched to a gene. The CDR3 spans 14 residues.

V is TRBV7-2 and J is TRBJ2-1, with D perhaps matching TRBD2 (6 bases). The CDR3 runs to 13 residues. V was cut by 5 bases and J by 6 bases, with 11 bases left in between. Germline CDR1 is SGHTA and CDR2 is FQGNSA. The CDR3 DNA is TGTGCCAGCAGCATATTGGAGGGCAATGAGCAGTTCTTC. It translates to CASSILEGNEQFF.

This sequence joins TRBV7-2 and TRBJ2-7, with 14 bases identical to TRBD2. This CDR3 has 16 residues. Germline lookup yields CDR1 SGHTA and CDR2 FQGNSA. V lost 5 bases, J lost 5 bases, and 8 bases stayed unmatched. CDR3 amino acids: CASSHLTSGRADEQYF. As DNA, the CDR3 is TGTGCCAGCAGCCACCTGACTAGCGGGAGGGCTGACGAGCAGTACTTC.

The chain combines TRBV18 with TRBJ2-1, with D possibly TRBD1 on 5 matching bases. This CDR3 is 14 amino acids long. Deletions cut 3 bases from V and 8 bases from J, with 14 bases between. Looked up from germline, CDR1 is KGHSH and CDR2 is LQKENI. In nucleotides, the CDR3 is TGTGCCAGCTCACCGTCCTGGGAAGGGGATGAGCAGTTCTTC. Translating gives CASSPSWEGDEQFF.

Concerning this clone itself: The same CDR3 is also encoded by other DNA sequences in this sample. The chain joins TRBV6-5 to TRBJ1-1, with D unresolved. The CDR3 extends over 13 amino acids. Germline CDR1 is MNHEY and CDR2 is SVGAGI. The V end was cut by 6 bases, the J end by 4 bases, with 12 bases between. The DNA of the CDR3 is TGTGCCAGCAGGCAGCGTCGGGGCACTGAAGCTTTCTTT. Its translation: CASRQRRGTEAFF.

The chain carries TRBV4-1 and TRBJ2-7; TRBD1 is a possible D gene (6 bases). V was pared by 0 bases and J by 6 bases, with 15 bases between. The CDR3 length is 15 residues. Germline V gene sequence: CDR1 MGHRA, CDR2 YSYEKL. The chain's CDR3 is CASSQEPGAVTEQYF. The CDR3 DNA reads TGCGCCAGCAGCCAAGAACCAGGGGCCGTCACCGAGCAGTACTTC.

This clone was seen many times. The rearrangement uses TRBV30 and TRBJ2-7; 9 bases fit TRBD2. Germline CDR1 reads GTSNPN; CDR2 reads SVGIG (reference sequence). The CDR3 has 15 amino acids. V was clipped by 1 base and J by 7 bases; unmatched bases: 11. The CDR3 DNA sequence: TGTGCCTGGAGTGCTAATCTAGCGGGGATGGGAGAGCAGTACTTC. Translating it yields CAWSANLAGMGEQYF.